This T cell receptor (beta chain) originates from a study of blood T cell repertoires in COVID-19. The CDR3 runs 15 residues. Trimming shortened V by 6 bases and J by 3 bases, and 16 bases separated the two germline ends. CDR1 is LGHNT, CDR2 FRNRAP, per germline. Assay: immunoSEQ multiplex PCR; the TCRdb copy retains only in-frame clones and omits some. The data hold 65,000 or so clones, with almost 85% observed a single time. This clone was seen just once. The source material was peripheral blood. The chain couples TRBV12-5 to TRBJ2-3; D perhaps matches TRBD1 (5 bases). The clonotype was recovered from a man between 60 and 70 years old with acute or convalescent COVID-19. CDR3 amino acids: CASGPGRGLTDTQYF. The CDR3, as DNA: TGTGCTAGTGGCCCCGGAAGGGGTTTAACAGATACGCAGTATTTT.